This T cell receptor beta chain was recorded in a study of identical twins. TCRdb re-derived calls from the 5' RACE reads in MiXCR, one entry per CDR3 protein. Of about 470,000 distinct CDR3 sequences in the sample, roughly 24% are singletons; the top ten hold roughly 3%. This clonotype was seen only a few times. The data were also submitted as part of a second study, on T cells expressing NK-cell markers.

Sequenced: CD4+ T cells sorted from blood. This sequence was found in a woman aged 18-29 years in good health.

The CDR3 DNA sequence: TGTGCCAGCACCCTCGCGGGGGCGACAACTGAAGCTTTCTTT. The encoded protein is CASTLAGATTEAFF. The rearrangement links TRBV11-2 to TRBJ1-1; D is perhaps TRBD1 (6 bases). The V end lost 7 bases, the J end lost 5 bases, and 17 bases lay between the germline ends. Germline-derived CDR1 and CDR2 are SGHAT and FQNNGV. The CDR3 spans 14 residues.